These T cell receptor beta chains were read from a single sample in a study of PD-L1 blockade in urothelial cancer. Repertoires were generated with immunoSEQ multiplex PCR, while TCRdb's copy carries only in-frame clones and drops some. Of roughly 45,000 clones listed, more than 70% are singletons. The sample consisted of PBMCs, taken around atezolizumab (anti-PD-L1) treatment. The receptors were gathered from a woman aged 55-75 years with urothelial cancer. CDR3s include the opening cysteine and the closing phenylalanine or tryptophan. A D gene is named only where the DNA matches it firmly. A clone size is listed for some rows: how often the clone was seen (once, few, many), or a class if it is expanded.

j_call d_call clone_size v_call cdr3_nt cdr3_aa
TRBJ2-7 NA NA TRBV20-1 TGCAGTGCTAGGGACAGCTACGAGCAGTACTTC CSARDSYEQYF
TRBJ2-1 TRBD1 once TRBV7-9 TGTGCCAGCAGCGTTACAGGGACAGGGGATGAGCAGTTCTTC CASSVTGTGDEQFF
TRBJ2-2 TRBD1 once TRBV2 TGTGCCAGCAGTTTACAGGGGGCGGGGACCGGGGAGCTGTTTTTT CASSLQGAGTGELFF
TRBJ2-5 NA NA TRBV7-2 TGTGCCAGCAGCTTATGGGCAGGACAAGAGACCCAGTACTTC CASSLWAGQETQYF
TRBJ2-7 NA NA TRBV28 TGTGCCAGCAGCCCGACACCCTCCTACGAGCAGTACTTC CASSPTPSYEQYF
TRBJ2-3 NA NA TRBV10-1 TGCGCCAGCAGTTTGGGACTCCCTAGCACAGATACGCAGTATTTT CASSLGLPSTDTQYF
TRBJ1-6 NA once TRBV27 TGTGCCAGCAGTTTAACGGTCATCTCAAGCTCCTATAATTCACCCCTCCACTTT CASSLTVISSSYNSPLHF
TRBJ2-5 TRBD2 NA TRBV9 TGTGCCAGCAGCACCTATCCGGGACTAGCGGAAGAGACCCAGTACTTC CASSTYPGLAEETQYF
TRBJ1-5 NA NA TRBV28 TGTGCCAGCAGCTCCCTTGACAGGCGCTTCAATCAGCCCCAGCATTTT CASSSLDRRFNQPQHF
TRBJ1-2 NA NA TRBV18 TGTGCCAGCTCACCCACAGGGAACTATGGCTACACCTTC CASSPTGNYGYTF
TRBJ2-3 TRBD2 NA TRBV7-8 TGTGCCAGCAGCTTCCCGGGTAATTTAGCGGGGGGCCCTCGGGCAGATACGCAGTATTTT CASSFPGNLAGGPRADTQYF
TRBJ2-1 TRBD2 NA TRBV7-8 TGTGCCAGCAGCTTAAGGGCTAGCGGGAGACGCTCCTACAATGAGCAGTTCTTC CASSLRASGRRSYNEQFF
TRBJ1-5 TRBD1 NA TRBV6-5 TGTGCCAGCAGGTCACAGGGGTCAAGCAATCAGCCCCAGCATTTT CASRSQGSSNQPQHF
TRBJ1-2 TRBD1 NA TRBV28 TGTGCCAGCAGCTTCCGGGACAGGGGTTATCATGGCTACACCTTC CASSFRDRGYHGYTF
TRBJ1-1 NA few TRBV5-5 TGTGCCAGCAGTTACAGGGTAAACACTGAAGCTTTCTTT CASSYRVNTEAFF
TRBJ2-7 NA NA TRBV4-1 TGCGCCAGCAGCCAAGGACCGGGCTACGAGCAGTACTTC CASSQGPGYEQYF
TRBJ2-5 TRBD1 NA TRBV7-9 TGTGCCAGCAGCTCCTGGGACAGGGTTAGGGAGACCCAGTACTTC CASSSWDRVRETQYF
TRBJ2-7 TRBD1 NA TRBV10-1 TGCGCCAGCAGTGAAGGACAGGGCAACGAGCAGTACTTC CASSEGQGNEQYF
TRBJ1-6 TRBD1 NA TRBV5-1 TGCGCCAGCAGCTTCGACAGGGATTCACCCCTCCACTTT CASSFDRDSPLHF
TRBJ2-7 NA NA TRBV7-9 TGTGCCAGCAGCTTACGGCGGGACTCCTACGAGCAGTACTTC CASSLRRDSYEQYF
TRBJ2-7 NA NA TRBV7-2 TGTGCCAGCAGCTACGTCCCGGCAGGGGCCTACGAGCAGTACTTC CASSYVPAGAYEQYF
TRBJ2-5 TRBD1 NA TRBV27 TGTGCCAGCAGTCCCTACAGGGGGCAAGAGACCCAGTACTTC CASSPYRGQETQYF
TRBJ1-1 TRBD1 once TRBV11-2 TGTGCCAGCAGCCGGACAGGGGGCTCTAAGGACACTGAAGCTTTCTTT CASSRTGGSKDTEAFF
TRBJ1-2 NA NA TRBV13 TGTGCCAGCAGTTGGGACCGGGGGGATGGCTACACCTTC CASSWDRGDGYTF
TRBJ1-5 TRBD1 few TRBV7-2 TGTGCCAGCAGCTTATTGGGACAGTATAGCAATCAGCCCCAGCATTTT CASSLLGQYSNQPQHF
TRBJ1-2 TRBD1 NA TRBV28 TGTGCCAGCAGTCCCGGACAGGGGGCGTTGGGCTACACCTTC CASSPGQGALGYTF
TRBJ1-1 NA few TRBV5-1 TGCGCCAGCAAAATGGACTTGAACACTGAAGCTTTCTTT CASKMDLNTEAFF
TRBJ2-7 NA NA TRBV7-9 TGTGCCAGCAGCTTACGACAGACCAGTTACGAGCAGTACTTC CASSLRQTSYEQYF
TRBJ2-3 NA NA TRBV6-5 TGTGCCAGCAGTTATGGAGCAGGGTCAGATACGCAGTATTTT CASSYGAGSDTQYF
TRBJ1-4 NA many TRBV20-1 TGCAGTGCAAGGGGGATAGAAAAACTGTTTTTT CSARGIEKLFF
TRBJ2-5 TRBD2 NA TRBV27 TGTGCCAGCAGTTCCCTCGGGACTAGGGGTTTGGAGACCCAGTACTTC CASSSLGTRGLETQYF
TRBJ1-2 NA NA TRBV7-9 TGTGCCAGCAGCTTTTTGGGGCAACTAAGGGGCTACACCTTC CASSFLGQLRGYTF
TRBJ1-3 NA few TRBV5-1 TGCGCCAGCGCCTCGGGGACATCTGGAAACACCATATATTTT CASASGTSGNTIYF
TRBJ2-2 NA NA TRBV5-1 TGCGCCAGCAGCTTGGGGGGACACGCCACCGGGGAGCTGTTTTTT CASSLGGHATGELFF
TRBJ1-2 TRBD1 NA TRBV29-1 TGCAGCGTGCAGGGGGCTGGATATGGCTACACCTTC CSVQGAGYGYTF
TRBJ2-3 TRBD1 NA TRBV28 TGTGCCAGCGGAACCCAGGGGGCGATCGTCACAGATACGCAGTATTTT CASGTQGAIVTDTQYF
TRBJ2-2 NA NA TRBV28 TGTGCCCTGGCAGGGAAGGGGGAAGGACTAGGATTGTACACCGGGGAGCTGTTTTTT CALAGKGEGLGLYTGELFF
TRBJ1-3 NA NA TRBV5-4 TGTGCCAGCAGCTTGTATCGGGGTAGCTCTGGAAACACCATATATTTT CASSLYRGSSGNTIYF
TRBJ2-7 TRBD1 NA TRBV9 TGTGCCAGCAGCGTAGGAGATAGGAGACAGGGGTACGAGCAGTACTTC CASSVGDRRQGYEQYF
TRBJ2-2 TRBD1 NA TRBV2 TGTGCCAGCATGGGAGGGACAGGGCGGACCGGGGAGCTGTTTTTT CASMGGTGRTGELFF
TRBJ2-7 TRBD1 NA TRBV7-2 TGTGCCAGCAGCCAACGGGGGACAGGGGTCTACGAGCAGTACTTC CASSQRGTGVYEQYF